These T cell receptor beta chains were read from a single sample in a study of CD8+ T cells in alopecia areata. Using immunoSEQ multiplex PCR, the repertoire was profiled, and TCRdb retains in-frame clones only, with some absent. The table shows roughly 250,000 clones, with 45% to 70% occurring only once. The starting material was CD4+ T cells sorted from blood, obtained between weeks 51 and 52, from a patient treated with tofacitinib. All receptors come from a human donor with alopecia areata. CDR3s include the opening cysteine and the closing phenylalanine or tryptophan. Fields, in order: CDR3 DNA, CDR3 protein, clone size, V gene, J gene, D gene. The D gene is left open where the match is weak. Some rows mark clone size as missing; the rest say once, few, many or name a class of expanded clone.

TGCGCCAGCAGCTTGGGGCTAGCGGGGGTGGACTACGAGCAGTACTTC	CASSLGLAGVDYEQYF	NA	TRBV5-1	TRBJ2-7	TRBD2
TGTGCCTCCTTGCGGGGCCTTTTCGGCGGCTACACCTTC	CASLRGLFGGYTF	NA	TRBV30	TRBJ1-2	NA
TGTGCCAGCAGCCCGTCGGGACAGGGATTTTATGGCTACACCTTC	CASSPSGQGFYGYTF	NA	TRBV5-6	TRBJ1-2	TRBD1
TGCGCCAGCAGTGTAAATGCAGATACGCAGTATTTT	CASSVNADTQYF	NA	TRBV10-1	TRBJ2-3	NA
TGTGCCAGCAGCCAATCGGCACCGGGCCGGGAAGCTTTCTTT	CASSQSAPGREAFF	few	TRBV16	TRBJ1-1	NA
TGTGCCTGGAGTGTATTGGGTTTCTCGGGGACAGATACGCAGTATTTT	CAWSVLGFSGTDTQYF	NA	TRBV30	TRBJ2-3	NA
TGTGCCTGGAGTCCGGGAGGCGGGCAGCCCCAGCATTTT	CAWSPGGGQPQHF	NA	TRBV30	TRBJ1-5	NA
TGTGCCAGCAGCTTGACAGAGAAGTATGGCTACACCTTC	CASSLTEKYGYTF	NA	TRBV5-6	TRBJ1-2	NA
TGCGCCAGCAGCTTAAGAGGGGGCAACACCGGGGAGCTGTTTTTT	CASSLRGGNTGELFF	few	TRBV5-1	TRBJ2-2	TRBD1
TGTGCCATCAGTGAGTCCCTACAGCAGGGGGACGTGACAGATACGCAGTATTTT	CAISESLQQGDVTDTQYF	NA	TRBV10-3	TRBJ2-3	TRBD1
TGTGCCAGCAGCCAAGTGCAACGCCGGTTCTTT	CASSQVQRRFF	few	TRBV14	TRBJ1-1	NA
TGTGCCAGCAGCTTTCGACTAGCGGGGGACTCCTACGAGCAGTACTTC	CASSFRLAGDSYEQYF	NA	TRBV5-4	TRBJ2-7	TRBD2
TGTGCCAGCAGTTTGCGGGGGGCGCGGGGCTACACCTTC	CASSLRGARGYTF	NA	TRBV27	TRBJ1-2	NA
TGTGCCAGCAGCCCGACGACAAGACTAGTTATGGTCTCTGGGGCCAACGTCCTGACTTTC	CASSPTTRLVMVSGANVLTF	few	TRBV9	TRBJ2-6	NA
TGTGCCTGGAGAGGGGACAGCTATGGCTACACCTTC	CAWRGDSYGYTF	NA	TRBV30	TRBJ1-2	TRBD1
TGCAGCGCCCAGGCCGCCTGGGGCGAGCAGTACTTC	CSAQAAWGEQYF	NA	TRBV29-1	TRBJ2-7	NA
TGTGCCAGCAGTTTCTACAATGAGCAGTTCTTC	CASSFYNEQFF	few	TRBV14	TRBJ2-1	NA
TGTGCCAGCAGTGGGGGACAGGGGAGATACGAGCAGTACTTC	CASSGGQGRYEQYF	few	TRBV5-4	TRBJ2-7	TRBD1
TGCGCCAGCAGCCAAGTCGGGGGTTGGGATAAACTGTTTTTT	CASSQVGGWDKLFF	NA	TRBV4-3	TRBJ1-4	NA
TGTGCCAGCAAGGGGGAAGGCTCACCCCTCCACTTT	CASKGEGSPLHF	few	TRBV2	TRBJ1-6	NA
TGTGCCAGCAGTCCTCACGGCCAGAGCCGTAATTCACCCCTCCACTTT	CASSPHGQSRNSPLHF	NA	TRBV27	TRBJ1-6	NA
TGTGCCAGCAGCCCCCAGGGATATGGCTACACCTTC	CASSPQGYGYTF	NA	TRBV7-2	TRBJ1-2	NA
TGTGCCAGCAGCTTAGGGGCAGGGGCGACTTCAGAGACCCAGTACTTC	CASSLGAGATSETQYF	NA	TRBV7-2	TRBJ2-5	NA
TGTGCCACCAGCAGAGAGCAGTGGACTGAAGCTTTCTTT	CATSREQWTEAFF	NA	TRBV15	TRBJ1-1	NA
TGTGCCAGCAGCGCGGGACTAGCGGGGAGCACAGATACGCAGTATTTT	CASSAGLAGSTDTQYF	many	TRBV5-4	TRBJ2-3	TRBD2
TGCGCCAGCAGCTTGGGACAGGGAGGCAATGAGCAGTTCTTC	CASSLGQGGNEQFF	NA	TRBV5-1	TRBJ2-1	NA
TGTGCCAGCAGCGTAGCCCTGACAGGACCCAGCCCCTACAATGAGCAGTTCTTC	CASSVALTGPSPYNEQFF	NA	TRBV9	TRBJ2-1	NA
TGTGCCTGGAGAATCCTGCAGGTTCACCTCTATGGCTACACCTTC	CAWRILQVHLYGYTF	NA	TRBV30	TRBJ1-2	NA
TGTGCCAGCAGCTTAGGACATAACTATGGCTACACCTTC	CASSLGHNYGYTF	few	TRBV11-2	TRBJ1-2	NA
TGTGCCAGCAGTTATCTAGCGGGGGCCCAAGAGACCCAGTACTTC	CASSYLAGAQETQYF	NA	TRBV6-5	TRBJ2-5	TRBD2
TGTGCCAGCAGCTTACCTAGAGGAGGTCTGAAGACCCAGTACTTC	CASSLPRGGLKTQYF	NA	TRBV7-9	TRBJ2-5	NA
TGTGCCAGCAGCTTAGATTGGGGAGGTGAAAAACTGTTTTTT	CASSLDWGGEKLFF	NA	TRBV7-2	TRBJ1-4	NA
TGTGCCAGCAGCCAAATACAGGGGTCACCCCTCCACTTT	CASSQIQGSPLHF	NA	TRBV7-9	TRBJ1-6	TRBD1
TGCAGTGCTAGCCCCAGGGCTGAAGCTTTCTTT	CSASPRAEAFF	NA	TRBV20-1	TRBJ1-1	NA
TGTGCCAGCAGCTTCTGGACGGGGAGCCGACCCCAGCATTTT	CASSFWTGSRPQHF	NA	TRBV5-6	TRBJ1-5	NA
TGTGCCAGCAGCCAGGACAGCCAAGAGACCCAGTACTTC	CASSQDSQETQYF	few	TRBV4-2	TRBJ2-5	NA
TGTGCCATCAGTCGACACGTCGAAATTAACACTGGAAACACCATATATTTT	CAISRHVEINTGNTIYF	few	TRBV10-3	TRBJ1-3	NA
TGTGCCTGGACAGGGAGGGGTTCCGGGGAGCTGTTTTTT	CAWTGRGSGELFF	NA	TRBV30	TRBJ2-2	TRBD2
TGCAGCGTGAAACAGGGGGTCACTGAAGCTTTCTTT	CSVKQGVTEAFF	NA	TRBV29-1	TRBJ1-1	TRBD1
TGTGCCAGCTCACCTCAAAGCGCCAACTACAATGAGCAGTTCTTC	CASSPQSANYNEQFF	NA	TRBV18	TRBJ2-1	NA
TGCAGTCAGGGTTCCCAAGAGACCCAGTACTTC	CSQGSQETQYF	NA	TRBV20-1	TRBJ2-5	NA
TGCGCCAGCAGAAACATCTCCTACAATGAGCAGTTCTTC	CASRNISYNEQFF	NA	TRBV5-1	TRBJ2-1	NA
TGTGCCAGCAGTCGGCGACAGGGCCAAGAGACCCAGTACTTC	CASSRRQGQETQYF	few	TRBV25-1	TRBJ2-5	TRBD1
TGCAGCGTCGGCGGGACAGTACGCACAGATACGCAGTATTTT	CSVGGTVRTDTQYF	NA	TRBV29-1	TRBJ2-3	NA
TGTGCCAGCAGCTTGGGAGGCATAATGGCACCCCTCCACTTT	CASSLGGIMAPLHF	NA	TRBV5-5	TRBJ1-6	NA
TGCGCCAGCAGCCAAGGGTCGGGAGCGGCCTACGAGCAGTACTTC	CASSQGSGAAYEQYF	NA	TRBV4-3	TRBJ2-7	NA
TGTGCCAGCAGTGCCCTCCCCGGGGCCTGGGAGACCCAGTACTTC	CASSALPGAWETQYF	NA	TRBV2	TRBJ2-5	NA